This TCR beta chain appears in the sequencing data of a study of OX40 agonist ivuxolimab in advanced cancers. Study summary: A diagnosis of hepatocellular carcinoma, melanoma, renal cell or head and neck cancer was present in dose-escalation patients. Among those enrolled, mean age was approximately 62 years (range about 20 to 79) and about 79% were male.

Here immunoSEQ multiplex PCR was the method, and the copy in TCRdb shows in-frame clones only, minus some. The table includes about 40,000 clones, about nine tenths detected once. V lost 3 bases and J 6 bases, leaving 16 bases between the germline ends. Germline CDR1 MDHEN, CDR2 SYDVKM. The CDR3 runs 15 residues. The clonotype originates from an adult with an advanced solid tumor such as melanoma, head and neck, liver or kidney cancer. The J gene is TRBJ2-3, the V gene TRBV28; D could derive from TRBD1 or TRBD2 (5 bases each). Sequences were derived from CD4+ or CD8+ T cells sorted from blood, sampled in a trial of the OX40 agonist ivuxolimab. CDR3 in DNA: TGTGCCAGCAGTTTCGAGGGGTCCCTTCTTGATACGCAGTATTTT. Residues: CASSFEGSLLDTQYF.